The source of this T cell receptor (beta chain) is a study of blood T cells in healthy people across ages. The CDR3 covers 14 residues. Trimming took 6 bases from V and 4 from J, leaving 13 bases between them. Primed by a sample-barcoded 5' primer and a J-beta primer mix, a second PCR proceeded for about 6 to 11 cycles. TCRdb recomputed calls from the 5' RACE reads with MiXCR, one row per CDR3 protein. The sample contains around 1,000,000 distinct CDR3 sequences, around 25% of which appear only once. In addition, the sample was reused for a study of T cells of mothers and their children.

The chain has TRBV12-3 or TRBV12-4 and TRBJ1-5, with a weak D call TRBD1 (5 bases). The receptor's source is a girl aged 2 to 9 in good health. The sequenced sample was blood. CDR3 sequence reads: CASSGDSLNQPQHF. In nucleotides, the CDR3 is TGTGCCAGCAGCGGAGACAGTTTGAATCAGCCCCAGCATTTT.